Listed below are T cell receptor beta chains from one sample, sequenced in a study of shared clonotypes between healthy human individuals. Clones were sequenced by immunoSEQ multiplex PCR, and TCRdb holds only the in-frame ones, with some missing. The table includes more than 2,000,000 clones, about 92% detected once. Specimen: naive CD4+ T cells from PBMCs. The receptor source for this set is a man aged 18 to 30 in good health. Some clones in this sample may be carry-over from other donors' samples. CDR3s include the opening cysteine and the closing phenylalanine or tryptophan. A D gene is named only where the DNA matches it firmly. Clone size is not always given. Where it is, it says once, few, many or a class for expanded clones.

d_gene: -
j_gene: TRBJ1-1
v_gene: TRBV15
abundance: once
CDR3nt: TGTGCCACCAGCAGAGGCCCCCCCCCAGACAGTGCTGAAGCTTTCTTT
CDR3aa: CATSRGPPPDSAEAFF

d_gene: -
j_gene: TRBJ1-2
v_gene: TRBV19
abundance: -
CDR3nt: TGTGCCAGTAAGATCCAAGCCGCTAACTATGGCTACACCTTC
CDR3aa: CASKIQAANYGYTF

d_gene: -
j_gene: TRBJ1-4
v_gene: TRBV7-9
abundance: -
CDR3nt: TGTGCCAGCAGCTTTCAGGGAGCTAATGAAAAACTGTTTTTT
CDR3aa: CASSFQGANEKLFF

d_gene: TRBD2
j_gene: TRBJ2-2
v_gene: TRBV10-2
abundance: -
CDR3nt: TGCGCCAGCAGCGCTCTCTTCGGGACTAGCGGAATAGCTAACACCGGGGAGCTGTTTTTT
CDR3aa: CASSALFGTSGIANTGELFF

d_gene: -
j_gene: TRBJ2-3
v_gene: TRBV27
abundance: -
CDR3nt: TGTGCCAGCACGGGTTATACGAGCACAGATACGCAGTATTTT
CDR3aa: CASTGYTSTDTQYF

d_gene: TRBD2
j_gene: TRBJ2-7
v_gene: TRBV30
abundance: -
CDR3nt: TGTGCCTGGAGTCGGACTAGCGGGGCCTACGAGCAGTACTTC
CDR3aa: CAWSRTSGAYEQYF

d_gene: -
j_gene: TRBJ2-5
v_gene: TRBV9
abundance: -
CDR3nt: TGTGCCAGCAGCGGTGACAGTGAAATAGAGACCCAGTACTTC
CDR3aa: CASSGDSEIETQYF

d_gene: -
j_gene: TRBJ1-1
v_gene: TRBV4-1
abundance: -
CDR3nt: TGCGCCAGCAGCCAACCCGCGGGGGGGCAGAACACTGAAGCTTTCTTT
CDR3aa: CASSQPAGGQNTEAFF

d_gene: TRBD2
j_gene: TRBJ2-5
v_gene: TRBV15
abundance: -
CDR3nt: TGTGCCACCAGCAGACTAGCGGGTAGAGAGACCCAGTACTTC
CDR3aa: CATSRLAGRETQYF

d_gene: TRBD1
j_gene: TRBJ2-3
v_gene: TRBV29-1
abundance: -
CDR3nt: TGCAGCGTTACTCCGGGACAGGGCACAGATACGCAGTATTTT
CDR3aa: CSVTPGQGTDTQYF

d_gene: -
j_gene: TRBJ1-2
v_gene: TRBV7-9
abundance: -
CDR3nt: TGTGCCAGCAGCCGGGGACCCGCGGGTGGCTACACCTTC
CDR3aa: CASSRGPAGGYTF

d_gene: TRBD2
j_gene: TRBJ2-1
v_gene: TRBV4-1
abundance: -
CDR3nt: TGCGCCAGCAGCCGGAAAATGGGTAGCGGGAGTTCTATTCTCACCTACAATGAGCAGTTCTTC
CDR3aa: CASSRKMGSGSSILTYNEQFF

d_gene: -
j_gene: TRBJ1-5
v_gene: TRBV5-1
abundance: -
CDR3nt: TGCGCCAGCAGCTTGGGCCCCGTAGGCAGGGGCTCCGTGTTCCAGCATTTT
CDR3aa: CASSLGPVGRGSVFQHF

d_gene: TRBD1
j_gene: TRBJ2-1
v_gene: TRBV7-6
abundance: -
CDR3nt: TGTGCCAGCAGCTCCCTATACCGGGACAGGGTCATCAATGAGCAGTTCTTC
CDR3aa: CASSSLYRDRVINEQFF

d_gene: -
j_gene: TRBJ2-2
v_gene: TRBV7-9
abundance: -
CDR3nt: TGTGCCAGCAGCCCGCCGGGACGGGGAACCGGGGAGCTGTTTTTT
CDR3aa: CASSPPGRGTGELFF